The rows below give T cell receptor beta chains drawn from one sample of a study of identical twins. TCRdb re-called the 5' RACE reads through MiXCR, storing one row per CDR3 protein. The repertoire holds around 1.7 million distinct CDR3 sequences, about 30% seen once, with more than 0.25% in the top ten. Sequenced: cord blood. The receptor set was obtained from a newborn girl in good health. The CDR3 runs from the conserved cysteine through the conserved F or W. D genes are given only for firm matches. Expanded clones are given a class, and other clones once, few, many or no size at all.

abundance: many
d_gene: NA
v_gene: TRBV10-3
j_gene: TRBJ2-3
CDR3nt: TGTGCCATCAGTGAGTCGCGGGGCACAGATACGCAGTATTTT
CDR3aa: CAISESRGTDTQYF

abundance: few
d_gene: NA
v_gene: TRBV10-3
j_gene: TRBJ1-4
CDR3nt: TGTGCCATCAGTGAGACAACAACTAATGAAAAACTGTTTTTT
CDR3aa: CAISETTTNEKLFF

abundance: many
d_gene: NA
v_gene: TRBV24-1
j_gene: TRBJ2-1
CDR3nt: TGTGCCACCAGTGATCCCGACTACAGGGCTGGGCAGTTCTTC
CDR3aa: CATSDPDYRAGQFF

abundance: NA
d_gene: TRBD1
v_gene: TRBV3-1
j_gene: TRBJ2-7
CDR3nt: TGTGCCAGCAGCTATACAGGGGGCGCATCGCACGAGCAGTACTTC
CDR3aa: CASSYTGGASHEQYF

abundance: few
d_gene: NA
v_gene: TRBV7-2
j_gene: TRBJ1-1
CDR3nt: TGTGCCAGCAGCTTAAAGGCCCACAGGGCTTTCTTT
CDR3aa: CASSLKAHRAFF

abundance: NA
d_gene: NA
v_gene: TRBV18
j_gene: TRBJ2-1
CDR3nt: TGTGCCAGCTCACCACTCCGACTTCACAATGAGCAGTTCTTC
CDR3aa: CASSPLRLHNEQFF

abundance: many
d_gene: NA
v_gene: TRBV7-2
j_gene: TRBJ2-7
CDR3nt: TGTGCCAGCAGGGAAAAAAGGGGCTACGAGCAGTACTTC
CDR3aa: CASREKRGYEQYF

abundance: NA
d_gene: NA
v_gene: TRBV20-1
j_gene: TRBJ2-4
CDR3nt: TGCAGTGCTAGAGAAGGCGGACACCAAAACATTCAGTACTTC
CDR3aa: CSAREGGHQNIQYF

abundance: NA
d_gene: TRBD1
v_gene: TRBV14
j_gene: TRBJ2-5
CDR3nt: TGTGCCAGCAGCCAAGATTTGGGACAGCAGTACTTC
CDR3aa: CASSQDLGQQYF

abundance: few
d_gene: NA
v_gene: TRBV6-5
j_gene: TRBJ2-1
CDR3nt: TGTGCCAGCAGTTACGGCCAAGACTACAATGAGCAGTTCTTC
CDR3aa: CASSYGQDYNEQFF

abundance: many
d_gene: NA
v_gene: TRBV27
j_gene: TRBJ2-1
CDR3nt: TGTGCCAGCAGTGGCAGCCCCTACAATGAGCAGTTCTTC
CDR3aa: CASSGSPYNEQFF

abundance: NA
d_gene: TRBD1
v_gene: TRBV4-1
j_gene: TRBJ1-6
CDR3nt: TGCGCCAGCAGCCAAACAACCGGGACAGATTATTCACCCCTCCACTTT
CDR3aa: CASSQTTGTDYSPLHF

abundance: few
d_gene: NA
v_gene: TRBV24-1
j_gene: TRBJ2-7
CDR3nt: TGTGCCACCAGTGATTCCACCCCGGCAGGGGCGTACGAGCAGTACTTC
CDR3aa: CATSDSTPAGAYEQYF

abundance: NA
d_gene: NA
v_gene: TRBV6-6
j_gene: TRBJ1-4
CDR3nt: TGTGCCAGCAGTCTCCCGGGACGGCTTAATGAAAAACTGTTTTTT
CDR3aa: CASSLPGRLNEKLFF

abundance: NA
d_gene: TRBD1
v_gene: TRBV29-1
j_gene: TRBJ1-1
CDR3nt: TGCAGCGTTGAAGGGACAGGGCGGTTGGACACTGAAGCTTTCTTT
CDR3aa: CSVEGTGRLDTEAFF

abundance: few
d_gene: NA
v_gene: TRBV29-1
j_gene: TRBJ1-1
CDR3nt: TGCAGCGTACGGACAGACAACACTGAAGCTTTCTTT
CDR3aa: CSVRTDNTEAFF

abundance: NA
d_gene: TRBD1
v_gene: TRBV5-5
j_gene: TRBJ1-1
CDR3nt: TGTGCCAGCAGCTTGTTGACAGGGATCGCGAACACTGAAGCTTTCTTT
CDR3aa: CASSLLTGIANTEAFF

abundance: NA
d_gene: TRBD1
v_gene: TRBV12-3/TRBV12-4
j_gene: TRBJ1-4
CDR3nt: TGTGCCAGCGGGACCGGGACAGGGGGTGAAAAACTGTTTTTT
CDR3aa: CASGTGTGGEKLFF

abundance: NA
d_gene: TRBD1
v_gene: TRBV7-9
j_gene: TRBJ1-1
CDR3nt: TGTGCCAGCAGCTCCCCATCCGGGACAGGGGCTTTCTTT
CDR3aa: CASSSPSGTGAFF